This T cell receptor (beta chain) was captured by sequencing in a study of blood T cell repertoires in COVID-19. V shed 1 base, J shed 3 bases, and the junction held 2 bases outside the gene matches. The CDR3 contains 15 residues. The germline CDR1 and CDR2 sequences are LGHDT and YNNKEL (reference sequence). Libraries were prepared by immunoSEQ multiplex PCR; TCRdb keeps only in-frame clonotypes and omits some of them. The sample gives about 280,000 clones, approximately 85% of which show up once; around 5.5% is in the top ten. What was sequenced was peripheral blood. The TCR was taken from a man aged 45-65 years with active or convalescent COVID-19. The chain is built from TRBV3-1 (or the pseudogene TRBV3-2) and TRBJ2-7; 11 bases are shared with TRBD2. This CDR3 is CASSQALAGGYEQYF. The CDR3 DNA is TGTGCCAGCAGCCAAGCTCTAGCGGGAGGCTACGAGCAGTACTTC.